This TCR beta chain is drawn from a study of blood T cell repertoires in COVID-19. Study in general: The United States, Italy and Spain supplied acute and convalescent COVID-19 samples.

Profiled with immunoSEQ multiplex PCR; TCRdb holds only in-frame clones, not every one. The sample consists of some 300,000 clones, around 92% of them appearing once. This CDR3 spans 15 amino acids. V dropped 4 bases and J dropped 1 base, with 15 bases sitting between them. Germline-derived CDR1 and CDR2 are SGDLS and YYNGEE. Adults between about 18 and 95 years of age took part from about two dozen US areas. The clonotype originates from a woman in her 30s who had recovered from COVID-19. The J gene is TRBJ2-7, the V gene TRBV9; D perhaps matches TRBD2 (6 bases). The sequenced material came from PBMCs or T cells enriched from blood (not recorded which). CDR3 in amino acids: CASSPAEGTSYEQYF. CDR3 sequence (DNA): TGTGCCAGCAGCCCCGCGGAGGGGACTTCCTACGAGCAGTACTTC.